A selection of T cell receptor beta chains follows, all from one sample in a study of shared clonotypes between healthy human individuals. The method was immunoSEQ multiplex PCR; TCRdb's version includes in-frame clones alone and lacks a portion of them. The sample consists of some 1,400,000 clones, about 96% of them appearing once. Sequenced sample: naive CD4+ T cells sorted from blood. The receptors originated from a man younger than 40 in good health. The CDR3 runs from the conserved cysteine through the conserved F or W. D genes are given only for firm matches. Clone size, where shown, is once, few, many, or a class for clones that have expanded.

clone size	J gene	D gene	V gene	CDR3 protein	CDR3 DNA
NA	TRBJ1-2	NA	TRBV5-1	CASSLASGQSYYYGYTF	TGCGCCAGCAGCTTGGCCTCTGGACAGTCCTATTACTATGGCTACACCTTC
NA	TRBJ1-2	NA	TRBV15	CATSRFGSIDGKGYTF	TGTGCCACCAGCAGGTTTGGCTCCATAGACGGGAAGGGCTACACCTTC
NA	TRBJ2-7	NA	TRBV5-4	CASSLTATYEQYF	TGTGCCAGCAGCTTGACAGCGACCTACGAGCAGTACTTC
NA	TRBJ2-2	TRBD2	TRBV10-2	CASGTSGYGELFF	TGCGCCAGCGGGACTAGCGGGTACGGGGAGCTGTTTTTT
NA	TRBJ2-3	NA	TRBV9	CASSPMTSTDTQYF	TGTGCCAGCAGCCCAATGACTAGCACAGATACGCAGTATTTT
NA	TRBJ2-3	TRBD2	TRBV7-9	CASSRRSGSTDTQYF	TGTGCCAGCAGCCGAAGGAGCGGGAGTACAGATACGCAGTATTTT
NA	TRBJ2-3	TRBD2	TRBV5-5	CASSGGLAGVGTQYF	TGTGCCAGCAGCGGAGGACTAGCGGGAGTTGGTACGCAGTATTTT
NA	TRBJ2-7	NA	TRBV7-8	CASSLAPRGGPSYEQYF	TGTGCCAGCAGCTTAGCGCCCCGGGGCGGACCCTCCTACGAGCAGTACTTC
once	TRBJ2-2	NA	TRBV11-2	CASSFESATGELFF	TGTGCCAGCAGCTTCGAGAGTGCCACCGGGGAGCTGTTTTTT
NA	TRBJ1-4	NA	TRBV21-1	CASTSTATNEKLFF	TGTGCCAGCACCTCGACTGCAACTAATGAAAAACTGTTTTTT
NA	TRBJ1-2	NA	TRBV19	CASTPGPTDNGYTF	TGTGCCAGTACTCCGGGGCCGACAGACAATGGCTACACCTTC
NA	TRBJ2-1	NA	TRBV6-5	CATRQTTEEYNEQFF	TGTGCCACACGACAAACAACAGAAGAATACAATGAGCAGTTCTTC
NA	TRBJ2-2	NA	TRBV21-1	CASSVVGTNTGELFF	TGTGCCAGCAGCGTCGTTGGCACCAACACCGGGGAGCTGTTTTTT
NA	TRBJ1-5	NA	TRBV7-8	CASSLDGNQPQHF	TGTGCCAGCAGCCTCGACGGCAATCAGCCCCAGCATTTT
once	TRBJ2-5	NA	TRBV5-6	CASSLGRVGPQETQYF	TGTGCCAGCAGCTTGGGCCGGGTAGGCCCCCAAGAGACCCAGTACTTC
NA	TRBJ2-3	NA	TRBV5-1	CASKGQDTDTQYF	TGCGCCAGCAAGGGTCAAGACACAGATACGCAGTATTTT
NA	TRBJ2-7	NA	TRBV7-9	CASSHTGWGASYEQYF	TGTGCCAGCAGCCATACCGGTTGGGGGGCCTCCTACGAGCAGTACTTC
NA	TRBJ1-5	NA	TRBV28	CASTLGRNQPQHF	TGTGCCAGCACCCTGGGACGGAATCAGCCCCAGCATTTT
once	TRBJ2-7	NA	TRBV5-6	CASSRVAGEQYF	TGTGCCAGCAGCCGGGTGGCGGGGGAGCAGTACTTC
NA	TRBJ2-3	TRBD2	TRBV5-4	CASSTGTSVTDTQYF	TGTGCCAGCAGCACCGGGACTAGCGTAACAGATACGCAGTATTTT
NA	TRBJ2-3	NA	TRBV5-1	CASSMTLTRTDTQYF	TGCGCCAGCAGCATGACACTAACCCGCACAGATACGCAGTATTTT
NA	TRBJ2-7	TRBD1	TRBV4-1	CASSLKGQAHYEQYF	TGCGCCAGCAGCCTCAAGGGACAGGCTCACTACGAGCAGTACTTC
NA	TRBJ2-1	TRBD2	TRBV5-1	CASSGLAGSNEQFF	TGCGCCAGCAGCGGATTAGCGGGAAGCAATGAGCAGTTCTTC
once	TRBJ2-3	TRBD2	TRBV7-3	CASSLTPSGNADTQYF	TGTGCCAGCAGCTTAACGCCTAGCGGGAATGCAGATACGCAGTATTTT
NA	TRBJ2-3	NA	TRBV4-1	CASSAWGTLADTQYF	TGCGCCAGCAGCGCCTGGGGTACACTTGCAGATACGCAGTATTTT
NA	TRBJ1-4	NA	TRBV5-1	CASSSLGAPYEKLFF	TGCGCCAGCAGCTCGTTGGGGGCTCCTTATGAAAAACTGTTTTTT
NA	TRBJ1-1	NA	TRBV7-6	CASSSGGSPTSDTEAFF	TGTGCCAGCAGCTCCGGGGGGAGCCCAACGTCGGACACTGAAGCTTTCTTT
NA	TRBJ1-1	TRBD1	TRBV19	CASSAGQGRGRGEAFF	TGTGCCAGTAGTGCTGGACAGGGAAGGGGAAGAGGTGAAGCTTTCTTT
NA	TRBJ2-7	NA	TRBV11-3	CASSLHPGLEQYF	TGTGCCAGCAGCCTCCACCCGGGGCTCGAGCAGTACTTC
NA	TRBJ2-7	NA	TRBV10-3	CAISEGSEQYF	TGTGCCATCAGTGAAGGGAGCGAGCAGTACTTC
NA	TRBJ1-1	TRBD1	TRBV2	CASSSTGGTEAFF	TGTGCCAGCAGTTCTACAGGGGGCACTGAAGCTTTCTTT
NA	TRBJ2-7	NA	TRBV28	CASSLLQTGIDEQYF	TGTGCCAGCAGTTTGCTCCAAACAGGGATCGACGAGCAGTACTTC
NA	TRBJ2-7	TRBD2	TRBV18	CASCTSGVYEQYF	TGTGCCAGCTGTACTAGCGGTGTTTACGAGCAGTACTTC
NA	TRBJ2-3	NA	TRBV28	CASSPRAGFTDTQYF	TGTGCCAGCAGTCCCCGTGCGGGTTTCACAGATACGCAGTATTTT
once	TRBJ2-3	NA	TRBV5-1	CASSLGLGADTQYF	TGCGCCAGCAGCTTGGGCCTGGGGGCAGATACGCAGTATTTT
NA	TRBJ2-3	NA	TRBV5-1	CASSLLQGSADTQYF	TGCGCCAGCAGCTTACTTCAGGGTTCCGCAGATACGCAGTATTTT
NA	TRBJ2-7	TRBD2	TRBV6-1	CASSNLSGRVSEQYF	TGTGCCAGCAGTAACCTTAGCGGGAGGGTGAGTGAGCAGTACTTC
NA	TRBJ1-2	NA	TRBV5-6	CASSPRGRRPGYTF	TGTGCCAGCAGCCCCCGGGGCCGTCGGCCCGGCTACACCTTC
NA	TRBJ2-7	TRBD2	TRBV19	CASSILAGGPSEQYF	TGTGCCAGTTCCATACTAGCGGGAGGGCCTAGCGAGCAGTACTTC
NA	TRBJ2-7	TRBD2	TRBV28	CASTPGGGVHEQYF	TGTGCCAGCACCCCGGGAGGGGGGGTCCACGAGCAGTACTTC
NA	TRBJ1-2	NA	TRBV19	CASSTAVRGYTF	TGTGCCAGTAGTACGGCAGTGAGGGGCTACACCTTC
NA	TRBJ2-1	NA	TRBV27	CASSTSGYNEQFF	TGTGCCAGCAGTACCTCCGGGTACAATGAGCAGTTCTTC
NA	TRBJ2-7	NA	TRBV14	CASSQSSSYSYEQYF	TGTGCCAGCAGCCAATCGTCATCGTACTCCTACGAGCAGTACTTC
NA	TRBJ1-2	NA	TRBV6-1	CASSSEFLWLF	TGTGCCAGCAGTAGTGAGTTTTTGTGGCTCTTC
NA	TRBJ2-3	NA	TRBV11-3	CASSLGPGHISTDTQYF	TGTGCCAGCAGCTTGGGTCCAGGGCACATCTCCACAGATACGCAGTATTTT
once	TRBJ2-7	TRBD1	TRBV6-1	CASSGIPGQGSEQYF	TGTGCCAGCAGTGGGATACCGGGACAGGGGAGCGAGCAGTACTTC
NA	TRBJ1-5	NA	TRBV18	CASSPQGSNQPQHF	TGTGCCAGCTCACCCCAGGGGAGCAATCAGCCCCAGCATTTT
once	TRBJ2-1	NA	TRBV19	CASSERPLSYNEQFF	TGTGCCAGTAGTGAGCGGCCCTTGTCCTACAATGAGCAGTTCTTC
once	TRBJ1-3	TRBD1	TRBV2	CASSESRQGITSGNTIYF	TGTGCCAGCAGTGAATCAAGACAGGGGATCACATCCGGAAACACCATATATTTT
NA	TRBJ1-2	NA	TRBV20-1	CSARANYGYTF	TGCAGTGCTAGAGCTAACTATGGCTACACCTTC
NA	TRBJ1-3	NA	TRBV15	CATSRQGPGNTIYF	TGTGCCACCAGCAGACAGGGGCCTGGAAACACCATATATTTT